These T cell receptor beta chains were read from a single sample in a study of T-cell memory formation after mild COVID-19. TCRdb processed the 5' RACE reads anew with MiXCR; each CDR3 protein has one entry. The top ten hold around 13% of the sample, which has roughly 480,000 distinct CDR3 sequences, nearly 25% seen once. The sample was PBMCs or a T cell subset sorted from them (not recorded which). The receptor set was obtained from an adult woman who had mild COVID-19 (a few samples of this study predate the infection). Cell type and time point are not known. Each CDR3 is given with its conserved first and last residue. A D gene is named only where the DNA matches it firmly. Clone sizes are given selectively: once, few, many, or a class where the clone is expanded.

clone_size j_call d_call cdr3_length v_call cdr3_aa cdr3_nt
. TRBJ2-7 TRBD1 16 TRBV4-1 CASSQERDRVYYEQYF TGCGCCAGCAGCCAAGAACGGGACAGGGTGTACTACGAGCAGTACTTC
. TRBJ2-2 TRBD1 16 TRBV9 CASSVGQGFSTGELFF TGTGCCAGCAGCGTGGGACAGGGGTTTTCTACCGGGGAGCTGTTTTTT
. TRBJ2-2 . 17 TRBV7-6 CASSLVGPGYGTGELFF TGTGCCAGCAGCTTAGTGGGACCGGGTTACGGCACCGGGGAGCTGTTTTTT
few TRBJ1-1 TRBD1 13 TRBV20-1 CSAWTGTYTEAFF TGCAGTGCGTGGACAGGGACGTACACTGAAGCTTTCTTT
. TRBJ2-2 TRBD1 15 TRBV12-3/TRBV12-4 CASTIKQGATGELFF TGTGCCAGCACCATTAAACAGGGGGCGACCGGGGAGCTGTTTTTT
. TRBJ2-3 . 14 TRBV7-7 CASSLNGGGDTQYF TGTGCCAGCAGCTTAAACGGTGGAGGGGATACGCAGTATTTT
. TRBJ2-7 TRBD1 16 TRBV5-5 CASSWGTYRGSHEQYF TGTGCCAGCAGTTGGGGGACCTACAGGGGGTCCCACGAGCAGTACTTC
. TRBJ2-3 . 13 TRBV12-3/TRBV12-4 CASSFVEGDTQYF TGTGCCAGCAGTTTCGTGGAAGGGGATACGCAGTATTTT
. TRBJ1-5 . 15 TRBV21-1 CASSKREKGNQPQHF TGTGCCAGCAGCAAAAGAGAGAAAGGCAATCAGCCCCAGCATTTT
few TRBJ2-5 TRBD2 16 TRBV3-1 CASSRTSGRALETQYF TGTGCCAGCAGCCGGACTAGCGGGAGGGCCTTGGAGACCCAGTACTTC
. TRBJ1-3 . 14 TRBV6-6 CASQTSGSGNTIYF TGTGCCAGCCAGACGTCGGGCTCTGGAAACACCATATATTTT
. TRBJ2-1 . 13 TRBV4-1 CASSLRDMDEQFF TGCGCCAGCAGTCTGAGGGATATGGATGAGCAGTTCTTC
. TRBJ2-3 TRBD1 16 TRBV19 CASSIRAQGDTDTQYF TGTGCCAGTAGTATTCGGGCGCAGGGGGACACAGATACGCAGTATTTT
. TRBJ2-3 . 15 TRBV3-1 CASSPGLLGSDTQYF TGTGCCAGCAGCCCCGGTTTGCTGGGTTCAGATACGCAGTATTTT
. TRBJ1-1 . 11 TRBV7-9 CASSPPRWAFF TGTGCCAGCAGCCCCCCCCGGTGGGCTTTCTTT
few TRBJ1-1 . 13 TRBV5-1 CASSFNPNTEAFF TGCGCCAGCAGCTTCAACCCGAACACTGAAGCTTTCTTT
. TRBJ2-7 . 12 TRBV24-1 CATSDWGYEQYF TGTGCCACCAGTGATTGGGGCTACGAGCAGTACTTC
few TRBJ2-7 . 13 TRBV20-1 CSARDGTDYEQYF TGCAGTGCTAGAGATGGGACGGACTACGAGCAGTACTTC
. TRBJ2-5 TRBD2 16 TRBV12-3/TRBV12-4 CASSPTLAASQETQYF TGTGCCAGCAGTCCAACTCTAGCGGCCTCCCAAGAGACCCAGTACTTC
. TRBJ2-1 TRBD2 15 TRBV7-7 CASSATSGGPNEQFF TGTGCCAGCAGTGCGACTAGCGGGGGGCCCAATGAGCAGTTCTTC
. TRBJ2-6 . 19 TRBV10-3 CAISPPIPQTDSGANVLTF TGTGCCATCAGTCCCCCTATACCTCAGACCGACTCTGGGGCCAACGTCCTGACTTTC
. TRBJ2-7 TRBD1 18 TRBV19 CASSIAIYPGQLAYEQYF TGTGCCAGTAGTATAGCCATCTATCCGGGACAGCTTGCCTACGAGCAGTACTTC
. TRBJ2-2 TRBD2 16 TRBV3-1 CASSPLAGSNTGELFF TGTGCCAGCAGCCCCCTAGCGGGCAGTAACACCGGGGAGCTGTTTTTT
. TRBJ1-4 . 13 TRBV19 CASARSPNEKLFF TGTGCCAGTGCCAGGTCACCTAATGAAAAACTGTTTTTT
many TRBJ2-5 TRBD2 17 TRBV5-1 CASSSLSSGGPGETQYF TGCGCCAGCAGCTCCCTATCTAGCGGGGGGCCCGGGGAGACCCAGTACTTC
few TRBJ1-1 . 12 TRBV29-1 CSVVTGSTEAFF TGCAGCGTTGTGACAGGCTCCACTGAAGCTTTCTTT
many TRBJ2-3 . 12 TRBV5-1 CASRASTDTQYF TGCGCCAGCAGGGCTAGCACAGATACGCAGTATTTT
. TRBJ1-1 TRBD1 14 TRBV10-3 CASRPGQEYTEAFF TGTGCCAGCCGACCAGGACAGGAGTACACTGAAGCTTTCTTT
. TRBJ2-3 TRBD2 14 TRBV9 CASSPAGDTDTQYF TGTGCCAGCAGTCCAGCGGGGGACACAGATACGCAGTATTTT
. TRBJ1-1 . 13 TRBV2 CASKWTVNTEAFF TGTGCCAGCAAATGGACGGTGAACACTGAAGCTTTCTTT
. TRBJ2-3 . 14 TRBV7-8 CASSATGSPDTQYF TGTGCCAGCAGCGCGACGGGCTCACCAGATACGCAGTATTTT
few TRBJ2-1 TRBD2 15 TRBV9 CASSGGTRDYNEQFF TGTGCCAGCAGCGGGGGGACTAGAGACTACAATGAGCAGTTCTTC
. TRBJ1-1 . 16 TRBV7-8 CASSLEVGEPHTEAFF TGTGCCAGCAGCTTGGAGGTGGGGGAACCGCACACTGAAGCTTTCTTT
. TRBJ1-5 . 15 TRBV2 CASSVYRARDQPQHF TGTGCCAGCAGTGTGTACAGGGCCAGGGATCAGCCCCAGCATTTT
few TRBJ2-1 . 14 TRBV6-4 CASSAAGERNEQFF TGTGCCAGCAGTGCCGCAGGGGAGCGAAATGAGCAGTTCTTC
few TRBJ2-6 . 16 TRBV5-1 CASSLDLAGGTNVLTF TGCGCCAGCAGCTTGGATTTGGCAGGTGGGACCAACGTCCTGACTTTC
few TRBJ1-1 . 13 TRBV13 CASSPLGGLGAFF TGTGCCAGCAGCCCCCTGGGGGGGCTGGGAGCTTTCTTT
few TRBJ1-1 . 14 TRBV5-1 CASSLDPGDTEAFF TGCGCCAGCAGCTTGGATCCGGGGGACACTGAAGCTTTCTTT
. TRBJ1-5 . 14 TRBV21-1 CARRQGGFGEPQHF TGTGCCAGAAGACAGGGGGGCTTCGGGGAGCCCCAGCATTTT
many TRBJ2-7 TRBD2 15 TRBV3-1 CASGTWSSGYYEQYF TGTGCCAGCGGCACGTGGTCTAGCGGGTACTACGAGCAGTACTTC
few TRBJ2-5 . 12 TRBV5-8 CASSFLSETQYF TGTGCCAGCAGCTTCCTCTCGGAGACCCAGTACTTC
. TRBJ2-3 . 13 TRBV2 CASSRLETDTQYF TGTGCCAGCAGTCGACTAGAAACAGATACGCAGTATTTT
. TRBJ1-4 . 15 TRBV12-3/TRBV12-4 CASSKGGVTNEKLFF TGTGCCAGCAGCAAGGGGGGTGTAACTAATGAAAAACTGTTTTTT
. TRBJ2-7 . 14 TRBV6-4 CASSVWGVVGEQYF TGTGCCAGCAGTGTATGGGGAGTCGTTGGTGAGCAGTACTTC
few TRBJ2-7 . 14 TRBV7-9 CASSLRTASYEQYF TGTGCCAGCAGCTTAAGGACAGCCTCCTACGAGCAGTACTTC
few TRBJ2-7 TRBD1 19 TRBV11-2 CASSLRDRFGEFHPYEQYF TGTGCCAGCAGCCTTCGGGACAGATTTGGCGAATTTCACCCCTACGAGCAGTACTTC
. TRBJ1-2 . 14 TRBV5-1 CASSLGGEHYGYTF TGCGCCAGCAGCTTGGGTGGAGAACACTATGGCTACACCTTC
. TRBJ1-2 . 14 TRBV5-1 CASSPEGQRYGYTF TGCGCCAGCAGCCCTGAAGGACAGAGATATGGCTACACCTTC
. TRBJ2-1 . 16 TRBV3-1 CASSQEVVSSRGEQFF TGTGCCAGCAGCCAAGAAGTGGTGAGCTCCCGCGGTGAGCAGTTCTTC
. TRBJ2-4 . 16 TRBV4-1 CASSQGSQPRQNIQYF TGCGCCAGCAGCCAAGGATCCCAGCCTAGACAAAACATTCAGTACTTC
. TRBJ1-1 TRBD1 17 TRBV7-8 CASSSISLGQGRPEAFF TGTGCCAGCAGCTCGATATCCTTAGGACAGGGTCGCCCTGAAGCTTTCTTT
few TRBJ1-1 . 16 TRBV29-1 CSVERWGITVGTEAFF TGCAGCGTTGAGCGTTGGGGGATAACCGTCGGGACTGAAGCTTTCTTT
. TRBJ2-7 . 13 TRBV5-1 CASSLESGHEQYF TGCGCCAGCAGCTTGGAGTCGGGGCACGAGCAGTACTTC
few TRBJ2-3 TRBD1 14 TRBV6-5 CASSFLDRADTQYF TGTGCCAGCAGTTTCCTGGACAGGGCAGATACGCAGTATTTT
. TRBJ1-5 . 12 TRBV12-3/TRBV12-4 CASSLFPGPQHF TGTGCCAGCAGTTTATTTCCAGGGCCCCAGCATTTT